This T cell receptor beta chain was retrieved from a study of beta chain features in type 1 diabetes. The CDR3 is made up of 15 amino acids. Trimming removed 1 base from V and 2 bases from J, with 11 bases in between. Germline V lookup: CDR1 KGHSH, CDR2 LQKENI. A CD45RO/CCR7/CD25/CD127/CD95/CD27 panel sorted naive, central memory, regulatory and stem cell-like memory CD4+ cells. Purity exceeding 95% was reached by all sorted populations. The whole isolated RNA underwent reverse transcription, so sequencing captured expressed TCRB transcripts. Sequencing used immunoSEQ multiplex PCR; TCRdb keeps in-frame clones, though not all of them. The sample has 15,000 to 20,000 clones, around 46% seen once.

The sequence was obtained from a man between 18 and 29 years old in good health. Sequencing was performed on stem cell memory CD4+ T cells from blood. This sequence joins TRBV18 and TRBJ2-5; D is unresolved. DNA of the CDR3: TGTGCCAGCTCACCACGGTCACAGCTACAAGAGACCCAGTACTTC. It translates to CASSPRSQLQETQYF.